The rows below give T cell receptor beta chains drawn from one sample of a study of OX40 agonist ivuxolimab in advanced cancers. The method was immunoSEQ multiplex PCR; TCRdb's version includes in-frame clones alone and lacks a portion of them. The sample holds approximately 30,000 clones, approximately 86% seen once. Sequences were derived from CD4+ or CD8+ T cells sorted from blood, sampled in a trial of the OX40 agonist ivuxolimab. The receptors were gathered from an adult with an advanced solid tumor such as melanoma, head and neck, liver or kidney cancer. The CDR3 runs from the conserved cysteine through the conserved F or W. The D gene is left open where the match is weak. Not all rows give a size; the values are once, few, many and, for expanded clones, a class.

j_gene | d_gene | v_gene | abundance | len | CDR3nt | CDR3aa
TRBJ1-1 | - | TRBV9 | once | 12 | TGTGCCAGCAGACAGCGGAACACTGAAGCTTTCTTT | CASRQRNTEAFF
TRBJ2-3 | - | TRBV11-1 | - | 12 | TGTGCCAGCAGCTTAGCTAGTAGTACGCAGTATTTT | CASSLASSTQYF
TRBJ2-1 | TRBD2 | TRBV7-6 | - | 14 | TGTGCCAGCAGTGTGGGCGGGGGTTACAATGAGCAGTTCTTC | CASSVGGGYNEQFF
TRBJ2-1 | - | TRBV7-3 | once | 17 | TGTGCCAGCAGCTTATCTTCCGGGGAGAGGGTAGACAATGAGCAGTTCTTC | CASSLSSGERVDNEQFF
TRBJ2-1 | TRBD1 | TRBV5-1 | - | 15 | TGCGCCAGCAGCGACAGGGCCAGCTCCTACAATGAGCAGTTCTTC | CASSDRASSYNEQFF
TRBJ1-3 | - | TRBV9 | - | 10 | TGTGCCAGCAGCGGAAACACCATATATTTT | CASSGNTIYF
TRBJ2-1 | TRBD2 | TRBV9 | - | 15 | TGTGCCAGCAGCCCCTATAGCGGGGGCTACAATGAGCAGTTCTTC | CASSPYSGGYNEQFF
TRBJ2-1 | TRBD2 | TRBV4-1 | - | 16 | TGCGCCAGCAGCCAAGAATTGACTAGCGGATACAATGAGCAGTTCTTC | CASSQELTSGYNEQFF
TRBJ2-7 | - | TRBV29-1 | - | 14 | TGCAGCGTTGAAGTCGGCGGCACAACCTACGAGCAGTACTTC | CSVEVGGTTYEQYF
TRBJ2-1 | TRBD1 | TRBV5-4 | once | 15 | TGTGCCAGCAGCTTAGGGACAGGGATCTACAATGAGCAGTTCTTC | CASSLGTGIYNEQFF
TRBJ1-2 | - | TRBV19 | - | 12 | TGTGCCAGTAGTGCTGGGTTTACCGACTACACCTTC | CASSAGFTDYTF
TRBJ1-1 | - | TRBV6-5 | few | 15 | TGTGCCAGCAGTGCCTTAGAATGGGGGGACACTGAAGCTTTCTTT | CASSALEWGDTEAFF
TRBJ2-1 | - | TRBV7-9 | - | 17 | TGTGCCAGCAGCTCTCCGCGGACCGGTGGGCCCACCGCTGAGCAGTTCTTC | CASSSPRTGGPTAEQFF
TRBJ2-7 | - | TRBV7-9 | - | 11 | TGTGCCAGCAGCAAAGCTTACGAGCAGTACTTC | CASSKAYEQYF
TRBJ2-3 | - | TRBV2 | - | 17 | TGTGCCAGCAGTGACCCCCCGGCGGGAACCTTCACAGATACGCAGTATTTT | CASSDPPAGTFTDTQYF
TRBJ2-7 | - | TRBV5-4 | - | 13 | TGTGCCAGCAGCTTGGGTTACTCCTACGAGCAGTACTTC | CASSLGYSYEQYF
TRBJ2-7 | - | TRBV4-2 | - | 22 | TGTGCCAGCAGCCGCGTGGGGGACTACAGGGCCCCCGAAACTTTCGGCCTGAATGAGCAGTACTTC | CASSRVGDYRAPETFGLNEQYF
TRBJ2-3 | TRBD2 | TRBV27 | - | 21 | TGTGCCAGCAGTTTATTGCCGGGACTAGCGGGATCATTTACCCCCACAGATACGCAGTATTTT | CASSLLPGLAGSFTPTDTQYF
TRBJ1-2 | - | TRBV5-6 | - | 15 | TGTGCCAGCAGCTTAATTACGGGACTTTCGGGGGGCTACACCTTC | CASSLITGLSGGYTF
TRBJ1-3 | TRBD1 | TRBV28 | - | 15 | TGTGCCAGCAGCCTCGGGACAGTCCCTGGAAACACCATATATTTT | CASSLGTVPGNTIYF
TRBJ2-7 | - | TRBV4-1 | once | 17 | TGCGCCAGCAGCCAAGAGCGTACCGGGCTTAGCTCCTACGAGCAGTACTTC | CASSQERTGLSSYEQYF
TRBJ1-2 | TRBD1 | TRBV19 | - | 14 | TGTGCCAGTAGCTACGGGACAGGGAACTATGGCTACACCTTC | CASSYGTGNYGYTF